This T cell receptor (beta chain) is from a study of cytomegalovirus exposure and HLA in healthy donors. The study's findings and limits: The authors listed some 160 TCR beta chains as cytomegalovirus-associated. Further analysis was carried out later, and it showed several of the most significant clusters appearing linked to common viral pathogens. A later analysis associated some 16,000 TCR beta sequences with HLA alleles at a 0.05 false discovery rate.

The CDR3 extends over 14 amino acids. The germline CDR1 and CDR2 sequences are MNHNY and SVGAGI (reference sequence). The trim removed 2 bases at V and 6 bases at J, leaving 4 bases unmatched. A word on this clone: Its specificity is unknown.

The PCR used 60 Vbeta and 13 Jbeta primers. As processed by the authors: It was a later analysis that counted 79 million or so unique TCR beta chains, of which about 10 million were shared. Clones were sequenced by immunoSEQ multiplex PCR, and TCRdb holds only the in-frame ones, with some missing. V, J and clone size reflect that table, while D and trimming were determined from the DNA. The sample lists tens of thousands of clones; about four fifths were seen once. The source is a man aged 18 to 35 in good health and CMV-seronegative. The specimen was PBMCs. The rearrangement links TRBV6-6 to TRBJ2-1; 7 bases are shared with TRBD2. The CDR3 loop is CASSYPASGNEQFF. CDR3 DNA sequence: TGTGCCAGCAGTTACCCGGCTAGCGGCAATGAGCAGTTCTTC.